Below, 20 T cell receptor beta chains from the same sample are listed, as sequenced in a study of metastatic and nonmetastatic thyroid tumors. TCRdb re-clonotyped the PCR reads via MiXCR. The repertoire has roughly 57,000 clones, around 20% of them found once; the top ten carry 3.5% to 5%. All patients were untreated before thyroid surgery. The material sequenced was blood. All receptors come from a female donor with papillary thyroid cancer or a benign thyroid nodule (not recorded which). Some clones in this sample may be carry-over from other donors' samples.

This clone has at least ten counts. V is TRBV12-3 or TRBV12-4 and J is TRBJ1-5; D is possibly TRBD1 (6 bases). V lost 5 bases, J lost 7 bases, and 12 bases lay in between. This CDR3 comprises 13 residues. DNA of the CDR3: TGTGCCAGCAGTCCCGGACAGAACCAGCCCCAGCATTTT. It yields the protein CASSPGQNQPQHF.

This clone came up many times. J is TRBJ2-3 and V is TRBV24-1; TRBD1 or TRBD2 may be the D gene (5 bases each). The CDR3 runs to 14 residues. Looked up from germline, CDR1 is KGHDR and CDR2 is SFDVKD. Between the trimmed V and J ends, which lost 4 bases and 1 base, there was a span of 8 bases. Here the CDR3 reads CATSEGDRTDTQYF. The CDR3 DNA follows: TGTGCCACCAGTGAGGGGGACCGCACAGATACGCAGTATTTT.

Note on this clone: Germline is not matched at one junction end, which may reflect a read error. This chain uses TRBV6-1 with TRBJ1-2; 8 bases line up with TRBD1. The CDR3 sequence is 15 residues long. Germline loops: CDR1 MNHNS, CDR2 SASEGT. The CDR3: CASSDHTGTGHGYAF. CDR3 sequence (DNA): TGTGCCAGCAGTGATCATACCGGGACAGGTCATGGCTACGCCTTC.

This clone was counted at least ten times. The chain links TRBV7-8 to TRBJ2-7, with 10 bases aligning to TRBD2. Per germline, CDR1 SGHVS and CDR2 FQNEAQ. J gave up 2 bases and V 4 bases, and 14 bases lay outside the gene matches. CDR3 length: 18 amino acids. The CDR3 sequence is CASSSRTSGGVVAYEQYF. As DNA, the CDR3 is TGTGCCAGCAGCTCCCGGACTAGCGGAGGAGTGGTGGCCTACGAGCAGTACTTC.

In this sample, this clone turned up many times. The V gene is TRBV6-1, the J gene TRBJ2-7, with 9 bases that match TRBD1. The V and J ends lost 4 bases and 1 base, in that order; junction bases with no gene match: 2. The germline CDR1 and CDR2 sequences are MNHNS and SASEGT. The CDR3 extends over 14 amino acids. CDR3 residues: CASSAGTGSYEQYF. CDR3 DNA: TGTGCCAGCAGTGCCGGGACAGGGTCCTACGAGCAGTACTTC.

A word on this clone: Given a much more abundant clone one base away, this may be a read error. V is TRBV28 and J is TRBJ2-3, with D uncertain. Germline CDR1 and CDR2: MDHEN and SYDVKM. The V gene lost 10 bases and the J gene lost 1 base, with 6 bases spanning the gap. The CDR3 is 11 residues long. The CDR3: CAISGTDTQYF. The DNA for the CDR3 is TGTGCCATCAGCGGCACAGATACGCAGTATTTT.

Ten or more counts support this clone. The DNA of the CDR3 is TGTGCCAGCAACCCAGGCGTTCAAGAGACCCAGTACTTC. Translated: CASNPGVQETQYF. The rearrangement joins TRBV28 to TRBJ2-5; no firm D call. Trimming shortened V by 7 bases and J by 2 bases, and 11 bases separated the two germline ends. The CDR3 has 13 amino acids. CDR1 is MDHEN and CDR2 is SYDVKM in the germline V gene.

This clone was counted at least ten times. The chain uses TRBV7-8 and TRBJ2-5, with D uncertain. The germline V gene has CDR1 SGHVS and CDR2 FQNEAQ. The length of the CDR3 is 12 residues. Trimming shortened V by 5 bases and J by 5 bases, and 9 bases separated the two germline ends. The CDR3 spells CASSPFGETQYF. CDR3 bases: TGTGCCAGCAGCCCCTTCGGTGAGACCCAGTACTTC.

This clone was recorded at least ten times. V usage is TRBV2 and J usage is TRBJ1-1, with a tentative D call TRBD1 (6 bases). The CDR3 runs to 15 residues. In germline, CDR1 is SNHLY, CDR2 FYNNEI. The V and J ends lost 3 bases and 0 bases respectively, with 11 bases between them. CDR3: CASSDWTELNTEAFF. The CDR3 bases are TGTGCCAGCAGTGACTGGACAGAACTGAACACTGAAGCTTTCTTT.

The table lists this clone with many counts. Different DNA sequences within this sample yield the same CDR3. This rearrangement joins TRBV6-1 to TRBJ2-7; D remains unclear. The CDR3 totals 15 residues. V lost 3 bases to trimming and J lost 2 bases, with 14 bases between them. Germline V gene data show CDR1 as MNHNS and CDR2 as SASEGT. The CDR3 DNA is TGTGCCAGCAGTGATACTCGTTCTCACCCCTACGAGCAGTACTTC. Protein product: CASSDTRSHPYEQYF.

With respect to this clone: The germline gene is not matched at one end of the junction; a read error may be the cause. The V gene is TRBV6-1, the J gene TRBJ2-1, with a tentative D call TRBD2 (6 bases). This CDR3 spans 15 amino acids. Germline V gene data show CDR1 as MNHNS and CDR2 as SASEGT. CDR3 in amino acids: CASRGMIGGRNDQFF. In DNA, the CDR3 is TGTGCCAGCCGAGGTATGATCGGGGGACGCAATGATCAGTTCTTC.

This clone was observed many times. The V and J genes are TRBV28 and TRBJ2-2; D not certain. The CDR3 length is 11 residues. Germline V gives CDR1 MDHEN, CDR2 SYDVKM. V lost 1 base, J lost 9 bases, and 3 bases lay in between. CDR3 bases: TGTGCCAGCAGTTTATTTCGGGAGCTGTTTTTT. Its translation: CASSLFRELFF.

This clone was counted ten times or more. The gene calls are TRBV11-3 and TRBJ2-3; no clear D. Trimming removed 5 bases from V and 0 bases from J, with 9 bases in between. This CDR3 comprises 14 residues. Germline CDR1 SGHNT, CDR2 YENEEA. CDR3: CASSPSRSTDTQYF. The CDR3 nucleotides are TGTGCCAGCAGCCCTTCTCGGAGCACAGATACGCAGTATTTT.

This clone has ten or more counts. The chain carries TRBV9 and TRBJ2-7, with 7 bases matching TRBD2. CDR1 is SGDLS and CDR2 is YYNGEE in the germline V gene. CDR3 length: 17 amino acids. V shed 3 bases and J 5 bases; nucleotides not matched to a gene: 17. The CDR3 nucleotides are TGTGCCAGCAGCGAGGGGACGCGGGGGTACTCCCAGGACGAGCAGTACTTC. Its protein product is CASSEGTRGYSQDEQYF.

The CDR3 protein is CSARLASAGITDTQYF. DNA for the CDR3: TGCAGTGCTAGGCTTGCTAGCGCGGGGATAACAGATACGCAGTATTTT. The V gene is TRBV20-1, the J gene TRBJ2-3; tentative D call: TRBD2 (6 bases). The CDR3 sequence is 16 residues long. Germline V lookup: CDR1 DFQATT, CDR2 SNEGSKA (reference sequence). Trimming removed 3 bases at V and 3 bases at J, with 19 bases between.

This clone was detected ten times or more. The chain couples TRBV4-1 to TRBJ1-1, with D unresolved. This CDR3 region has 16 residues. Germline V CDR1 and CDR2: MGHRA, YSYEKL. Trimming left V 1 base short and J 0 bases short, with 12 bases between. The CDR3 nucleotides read TGCGCCAGCAGCCAAGCCAACGTGCGTATGAACACTGAAGCTTTCTTT. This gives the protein CASSQANVRMNTEAFF.

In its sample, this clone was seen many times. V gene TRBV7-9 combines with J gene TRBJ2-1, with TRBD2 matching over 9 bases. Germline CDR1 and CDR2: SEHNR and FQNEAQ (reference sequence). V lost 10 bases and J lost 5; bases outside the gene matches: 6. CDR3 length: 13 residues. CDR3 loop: CATLAGANNEQFF. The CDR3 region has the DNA TGTGCCACCTTAGCGGGAGCGAACAATGAGCAGTTCTTC.

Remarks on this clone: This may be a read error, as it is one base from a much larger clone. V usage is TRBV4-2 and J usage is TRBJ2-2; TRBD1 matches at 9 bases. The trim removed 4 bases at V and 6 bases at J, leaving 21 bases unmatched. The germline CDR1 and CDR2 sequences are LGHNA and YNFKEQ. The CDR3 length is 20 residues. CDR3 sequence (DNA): TGTGCCAGCAGCCCTACCTCGGACAGGGGACGCGGGAGTAACGCCGGGGAGCTGTTTTTT. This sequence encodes CASSPTSDRGRGSNAGELFF.

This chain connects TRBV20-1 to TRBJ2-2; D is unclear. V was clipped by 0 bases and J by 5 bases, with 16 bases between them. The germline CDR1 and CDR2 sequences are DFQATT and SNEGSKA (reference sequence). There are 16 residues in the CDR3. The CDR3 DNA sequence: TGCAGTGCTAGAGATTTCGGCAGACCAGAGACCGGGGAGCTGTTTTTT. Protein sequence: CSARDFGRPETGELFF.

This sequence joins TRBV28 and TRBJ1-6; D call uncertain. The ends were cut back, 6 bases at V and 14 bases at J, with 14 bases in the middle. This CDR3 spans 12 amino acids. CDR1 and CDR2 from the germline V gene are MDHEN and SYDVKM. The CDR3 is CASRTGKEALHF. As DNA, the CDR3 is TGTGCCAGCAGGACTGGCAAGGAAGCCCTCCACTTT.